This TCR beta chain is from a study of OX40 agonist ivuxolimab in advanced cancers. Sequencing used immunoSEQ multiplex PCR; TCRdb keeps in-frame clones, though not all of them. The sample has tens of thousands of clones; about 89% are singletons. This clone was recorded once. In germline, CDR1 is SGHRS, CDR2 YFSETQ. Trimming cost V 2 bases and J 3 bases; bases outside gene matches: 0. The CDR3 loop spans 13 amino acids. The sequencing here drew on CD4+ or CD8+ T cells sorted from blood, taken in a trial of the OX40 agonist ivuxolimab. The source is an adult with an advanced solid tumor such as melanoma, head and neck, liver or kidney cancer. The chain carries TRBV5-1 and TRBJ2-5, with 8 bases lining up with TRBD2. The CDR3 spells CASSFGGEETQYF. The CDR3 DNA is TGCGCCAGCAGCTTCGGGGGGGAAGAGACCCAGTACTTC. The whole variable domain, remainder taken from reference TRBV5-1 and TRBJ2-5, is KAGVTQTPRYLIKTRGQQVTLSCSPISGHRSVSWYQQTPGQGLQFLFEYFSETQRNKGNFPGRFSGRQFSNSRSEMNVSTLELGDSALYLCASSFGGEETQYFGPGTRLLVL.